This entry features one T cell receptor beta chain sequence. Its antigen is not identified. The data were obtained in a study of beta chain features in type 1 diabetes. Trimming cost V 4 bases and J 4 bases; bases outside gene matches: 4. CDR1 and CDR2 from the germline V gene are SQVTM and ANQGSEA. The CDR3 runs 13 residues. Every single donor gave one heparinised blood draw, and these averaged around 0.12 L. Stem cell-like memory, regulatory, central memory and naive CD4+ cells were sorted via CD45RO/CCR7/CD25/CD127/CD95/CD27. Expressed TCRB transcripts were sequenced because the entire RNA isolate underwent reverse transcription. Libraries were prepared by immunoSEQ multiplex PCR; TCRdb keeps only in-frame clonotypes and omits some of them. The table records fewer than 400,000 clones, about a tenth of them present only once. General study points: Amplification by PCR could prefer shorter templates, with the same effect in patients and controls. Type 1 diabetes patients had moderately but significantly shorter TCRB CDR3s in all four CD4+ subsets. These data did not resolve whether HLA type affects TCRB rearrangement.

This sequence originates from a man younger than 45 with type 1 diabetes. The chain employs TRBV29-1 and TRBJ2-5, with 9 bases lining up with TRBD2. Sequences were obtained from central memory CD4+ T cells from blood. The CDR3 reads CSVGRGGPETQYF. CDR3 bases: TGCAGCGTTGGGCGGGGGGGCCCAGAGACCCAGTACTTC.